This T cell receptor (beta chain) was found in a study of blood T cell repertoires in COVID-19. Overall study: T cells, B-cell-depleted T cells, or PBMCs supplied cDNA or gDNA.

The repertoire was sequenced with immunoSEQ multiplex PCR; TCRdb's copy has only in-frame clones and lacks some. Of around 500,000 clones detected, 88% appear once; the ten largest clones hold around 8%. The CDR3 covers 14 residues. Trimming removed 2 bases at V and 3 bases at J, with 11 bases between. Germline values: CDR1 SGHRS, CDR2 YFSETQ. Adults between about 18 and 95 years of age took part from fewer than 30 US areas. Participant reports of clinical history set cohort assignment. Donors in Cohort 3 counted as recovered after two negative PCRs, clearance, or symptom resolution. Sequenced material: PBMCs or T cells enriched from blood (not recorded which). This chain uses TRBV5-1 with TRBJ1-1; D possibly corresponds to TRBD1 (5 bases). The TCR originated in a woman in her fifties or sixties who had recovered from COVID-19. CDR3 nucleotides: TGCGCCAGCAGCTTTGAGGCCAGGGACACTGAAGCTTTCTTT. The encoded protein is CASSFEARDTEAFF. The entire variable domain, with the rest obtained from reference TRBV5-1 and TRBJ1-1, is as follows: KAGVTQTPRYLIKTRGQQVTLSCSPISGHRSVSWYQQTPGQGLQFLFEYFSETQRNKGNFPGRFSGRQFSNSRSEMNVSTLELGDSALYLCASSFEARDTEAFFGQGTRLTVV.